Detailed here is one T cell receptor (beta chain). Its antigen is undetermined. One end of the junction fails to match germline, which may point to a read error. Profiled with immunoSEQ multiplex PCR; TCRdb holds only in-frame clones, not every one. The repertoire holds 2,100,000 or so clones, around 95% seen once, with roughly 0.13% in the top ten. CDR1 and CDR2 from the germline V gene are SGHNT and YENEEA. The CDR3 totals 15 residues. These data come from a study of shared clonotypes between healthy human individuals. Notes on the study in general: Only a few donors were included, so the genetic and exposure-history diversity represented was limited.

The sample consisted of naive CD4+ T cells sorted from blood. Stated subset: CD45RA+ positively selected. This TCR came from a man aged 18 to 29 in good health. The genes are TRBV11-3 and TRBJ2-1, with TRBD2 identical over 9 bases. The CDR3 is CASSPGTSSNNEQFF. The CDR3 nucleotides are TGTGCCAGCAGCCCCGGGACTAGCTCCAACAATGAGCAGTTCTTC.